This TCR beta chain was recovered during a study of T cell responses to AZD1222 COVID-19 vaccine. Points from the study as a whole: Elevations in Spike-specific TCR breadth and depth followed administration of two AZD1222 doses.

Generated by immunoSEQ multiplex PCR, the TCRdb table keeps only in-frame clones and is missing some. This sample has 110,000 to 150,000 clones, with around 90% found just once. This CDR3 is 15 amino acids long. V shed 1 base and J shed 6 bases, with 13 bases lying between them. Germline loops: CDR1 SNHLY, CDR2 FYNNEI. Concerning this clone: Its antigen is undetermined.

The chain is built from TRBV2 and TRBJ1-5; unclear D gene. The clonotype was recovered from an adult in good health. The material was peripheral blood, obtained on day 0 of AZD1222 vaccination. The CDR3 loop reads CASSEDPAVVQPQHF. In DNA, the CDR3 is TGTGCCAGCAGTGAAGACCCGGCGGTAGTTCAGCCCCAGCATTTT.